This T cell receptor (beta chain) was documented in a study of CD8 T cells in Susac syndrome. This CDR3 has 12 residues. V shed 3 bases and J shed 8 bases, with 10 bases lying between them. Germline V lookup: CDR1 MDHEN, CDR2 SYDVKM. It was with random hexamers that about 0.45 to 1 ug RNA was reverse transcribed. A single record per CDR3 protein comes from TCRdb applying MiXCR to the immunoSEQ multiplex PCR reads. The sample holds about 150,000 distinct CDR3 sequences, roughly nine tenths seen once. Sequencing of TCR beta was performed on blood CD8+ and CD4+ T cells. Healthy donors acted as controls, with matching for age and sex.

Sequencing was carried out using CD4+ T cells from PBMCs. The sequence derives from a human donor in good health. V gene TRBV28 combines with J gene TRBJ1-1; maybe TRBD1 (5 bases). The CDR3 spells CASSLAGLEAFF. CDR3 nucleotides: TGTGCCAGCAGTTTGGCGGGACTCGAAGCTTTCTTT.